This is a list of T cell receptor beta chains from one sample in a study of blood T cell repertoires in COVID-19. This table comes from immunoSEQ multiplex PCR, and its TCRdb copy is limited to in-frame clones, with some not included. The data contain around 120,000 clones, around 80% of them singletons. The sample taken for sequencing was peripheral blood. Receptors were obtained from a man in his sixties or seventies with active or convalescent COVID-19. CDR3s include the opening cysteine and the closing phenylalanine or tryptophan. The D gene is left open where the match is weak. The size entry is marked missing in some rows and otherwise reads once, few, many or a size class.

j_call: TRBJ1-1; clone_size: few; d_call: TRBD1; v_call: TRBV18; cdr3_length: 16; cdr3_nt: TGTGCCAGCTCACCACGCCGGGACAGGGGTGGCGGTGAAGCTTTCTTT; cdr3_aa: CASSPRRDRGGGEAFF
j_call: TRBJ2-7; clone_size: large; d_call: -; v_call: TRBV27; cdr3_length: 13; cdr3_nt: TGTGCCAGCAGCCCCACGGTGGCGGGGGAGCAGTACTTC; cdr3_aa: CASSPTVAGEQYF
j_call: TRBJ1-4; clone_size: once; d_call: TRBD1; v_call: TRBV5-1; cdr3_length: 17; cdr3_nt: TGCGCCAGCAGCAGGGGACAGGCCCTCAAAATTAATGAAAAACTGTTTTTT; cdr3_aa: CASSRGQALKINEKLFF
j_call: TRBJ2-1; clone_size: -; d_call: TRBD1; v_call: TRBV18; cdr3_length: 15; cdr3_nt: TGTGCCAGCTCCCGACAGGGAAGCTCCTACAATGAGCAGTTCTTC; cdr3_aa: CASSRQGSSYNEQFF
j_call: TRBJ2-1; clone_size: few; d_call: TRBD2; v_call: TRBV15; cdr3_length: 15; cdr3_nt: TGTGCCACCAGCGGGAGCGGGAGAGTGTACAATGAGCAGTTCTTC; cdr3_aa: CATSGSGRVYNEQFF
j_call: TRBJ1-3; clone_size: -; d_call: TRBD1; v_call: TRBV6-1; cdr3_length: 14; cdr3_nt: TGTGCCAGCAGTCCCGACAGGGTGGGAAACACCATATATTTT; cdr3_aa: CASSPDRVGNTIYF
j_call: TRBJ2-3; clone_size: once; d_call: -; v_call: TRBV12-2; cdr3_length: 14; cdr3_nt: TGTGCAAGTCGCCGTAGGCGGGAGTCTGATACGCAGTATTTT; cdr3_aa: CASRRRRESDTQYF
j_call: TRBJ1-5; clone_size: -; d_call: TRBD1; v_call: TRBV6-1; cdr3_length: 15; cdr3_nt: TGTGCCAGCAGTGAGGGACAGTATAGCAATCAGCCCCAGCATTTT; cdr3_aa: CASSEGQYSNQPQHF
j_call: TRBJ2-1; clone_size: -; d_call: TRBD1; v_call: TRBV15; cdr3_length: 16; cdr3_nt: TGTGCCACCAGCAATCCCAACAGGGGCTCCTACAATGAGCAGTTCTTC; cdr3_aa: CATSNPNRGSYNEQFF
j_call: TRBJ2-7; clone_size: -; d_call: -; v_call: TRBV4-1; cdr3_length: 14; cdr3_nt: TGCGCCAGCAGCCCGCAGGGAGGAACCTACGAGCAGTACTTC; cdr3_aa: CASSPQGGTYEQYF
j_call: TRBJ1-2; clone_size: -; d_call: TRBD1; v_call: TRBV5-6; cdr3_length: 12; cdr3_nt: TGTGCCAGCAGTATTGCAGGGGGTGGCTACACCTTC; cdr3_aa: CASSIAGGGYTF
j_call: TRBJ1-4; clone_size: -; d_call: -; v_call: TRBV19; cdr3_length: 14; cdr3_nt: TGTGCCAGTAGTATGTCAGGGCCAGGTGAAAAACTGTTTTTT; cdr3_aa: CASSMSGPGEKLFF
j_call: TRBJ2-5; clone_size: -; d_call: -; v_call: TRBV6-5; cdr3_length: 13; cdr3_nt: TGTGCCAGCAGTCTGCAGGAAGGCGAGACCCAGTACTTC; cdr3_aa: CASSLQEGETQYF
j_call: TRBJ1-2; clone_size: -; d_call: TRBD1; v_call: TRBV3-1/TRBV3-2; cdr3_length: 19; cdr3_nt: TGTGCCAGCAGCCTCCTCCACCGGGACAGGGGACTCGGAAACTATGGCTACACCTTC; cdr3_aa: CASSLLHRDRGLGNYGYTF
j_call: TRBJ1-3; clone_size: -; d_call: -; v_call: TRBV6-5; cdr3_length: 16; cdr3_nt: TGTGCCAGCAGTTACCTCAGGGGAAGTTCTGGAAACACCATATATTTT; cdr3_aa: CASSYLRGSSGNTIYF
j_call: TRBJ2-7; clone_size: -; d_call: -; v_call: TRBV6-1; cdr3_length: 14; cdr3_nt: TGTGCCAGCAGTGAAGCGCGGGAATCCTACGAGCAGTACTTC; cdr3_aa: CASSEARESYEQYF
j_call: TRBJ2-7; clone_size: -; d_call: TRBD2; v_call: TRBV27; cdr3_length: 13; cdr3_nt: TGTGCCAGCAGTTGGAGTAGCGGGATCGAGCAGTACTTC; cdr3_aa: CASSWSSGIEQYF
j_call: TRBJ1-6; clone_size: -; d_call: TRBD1; v_call: TRBV7-6; cdr3_length: 13; cdr3_nt: TGTGCCAGCAGCTTAGGGGACAGTAAGCCCCTCCACTTT; cdr3_aa: CASSLGDSKPLHF
j_call: TRBJ1-1; clone_size: -; d_call: -; v_call: TRBV2; cdr3_length: 14; cdr3_nt: TGTGCCAGCAGCCCCGGGGGGATGAACACTGAAGCTTTCTTT; cdr3_aa: CASSPGGMNTEAFF
j_call: TRBJ1-3; clone_size: -; d_call: TRBD1; v_call: TRBV7-2; cdr3_length: 18; cdr3_nt: TGTGCCAGCAGCTTAAGTCCGTTACAGGGGCTTGGTGGAAACACCATATATTTT; cdr3_aa: CASSLSPLQGLGGNTIYF
j_call: TRBJ2-5; clone_size: -; d_call: -; v_call: TRBV4-2; cdr3_length: 17; cdr3_nt: TGTGCCAGCAGCCCTACCGCGGTAGCGGTGGTCGCACGCCCCCAGTACTTC; cdr3_aa: CASSPTAVAVVARPQYF
j_call: TRBJ1-1; clone_size: -; d_call: TRBD1; v_call: TRBV5-1; cdr3_length: 14; cdr3_nt: TGCGCCAGCAGCTTGGCCTCAGGGGGCACTGAAGCTTTCTTT; cdr3_aa: CASSLASGGTEAFF
j_call: TRBJ2-1; clone_size: -; d_call: -; v_call: TRBV7-3; cdr3_length: 12; cdr3_nt: TGTGCCAGCAGCTTATCGGGCAATGAGCAGTTCTTC; cdr3_aa: CASSLSGNEQFF
j_call: TRBJ2-2; clone_size: -; d_call: -; v_call: TRBV28; cdr3_length: 15; cdr3_nt: TGTGCCAGCAGGGCGGGGGCCGCGAACACCGGGGAGCTGTTTTTT; cdr3_aa: CASRAGAANTGELFF
j_call: TRBJ1-4; clone_size: -; d_call: TRBD1; v_call: TRBV19; cdr3_length: 13; cdr3_nt: TGTGCCAGTAGTAGCTACAGGGGTGAAAAACTGTTTTTT; cdr3_aa: CASSSYRGEKLFF
j_call: TRBJ1-5; clone_size: -; d_call: TRBD1; v_call: TRBV19; cdr3_length: 15; cdr3_nt: TGTGCCAGCGCACCCGGACAGGGCGGCAATCAGCCCCAGCATTTT; cdr3_aa: CASAPGQGGNQPQHF
j_call: TRBJ2-3; clone_size: -; d_call: -; v_call: TRBV28; cdr3_length: 16; cdr3_nt: TGTGCCAGCAGGTCGGGTTCGGCGAAATGGACAGATACGCAGTATTTT; cdr3_aa: CASRSGSAKWTDTQYF
j_call: TRBJ2-1; clone_size: few; d_call: TRBD2; v_call: TRBV6-5; cdr3_length: 16; cdr3_nt: TGTGCCAGCAGTTACCTAGCGGGAGGTTCGAACAATGAGCAGTTCTTC; cdr3_aa: CASSYLAGGSNNEQFF
j_call: TRBJ2-3; clone_size: -; d_call: -; v_call: TRBV23-1; cdr3_length: 15; cdr3_nt: TGCGCCAGCAGTCAATCCCGGGGTCCCGCAGATACGCAGTATTTT; cdr3_aa: CASSQSRGPADTQYF
j_call: TRBJ1-5; clone_size: -; d_call: TRBD1; v_call: TRBV7-2; cdr3_length: 15; cdr3_nt: TGTGCCAGCAGCTTAGACAGGGGAGATCGACAGCCCCAGCATTTT; cdr3_aa: CASSLDRGDRQPQHF
j_call: TRBJ1-5; clone_size: many; d_call: -; v_call: TRBV4-2; cdr3_length: 16; cdr3_nt: TGTGCCAGCAGCCAAGAATCCGGGATTAGCAATCAGCCCCAGCATTTT; cdr3_aa: CASSQESGISNQPQHF
j_call: TRBJ2-7; clone_size: once; d_call: -; v_call: TRBV11-2; cdr3_length: 12; cdr3_nt: TGTGCCAGCAGTTTCAGGGTTGGGGAGCAGTACTTC; cdr3_aa: CASSFRVGEQYF
j_call: TRBJ2-3; clone_size: -; d_call: -; v_call: TRBV5-4; cdr3_length: 15; cdr3_nt: TGTGCCAGCAGCTGGAAGACAGGTGGCTCAGATACGCAGTATTTT; cdr3_aa: CASSWKTGGSDTQYF
j_call: TRBJ1-2; clone_size: -; d_call: TRBD1; v_call: TRBV19; cdr3_length: 15; cdr3_nt: TGTGCCAGTAGTAAAGGACAGGGGGCTCTCTATGGCTACACCTTC; cdr3_aa: CASSKGQGALYGYTF
j_call: TRBJ2-7; clone_size: -; d_call: TRBD1; v_call: TRBV6-5; cdr3_length: 13; cdr3_nt: TGTGCCAGCATCTGGACAGGGGCCTACGAGCAGTACTTC; cdr3_aa: CASIWTGAYEQYF
j_call: TRBJ2-1; clone_size: -; d_call: TRBD2; v_call: TRBV7-2; cdr3_length: 14; cdr3_nt: TGTGCCAGCAGCCCAATAGCGGGGGATCTGGGGCAGTTCTTC; cdr3_aa: CASSPIAGDLGQFF
j_call: TRBJ1-4; clone_size: -; d_call: -; v_call: TRBV5-1; cdr3_length: 17; cdr3_nt: TGCGCCAGCAGCCCGATGGCAAGGACAGCAACTAATGAAAAACTGTTTTTT; cdr3_aa: CASSPMARTATNEKLFF
j_call: TRBJ2-2; clone_size: few; d_call: TRBD1; v_call: TRBV27; cdr3_length: 14; cdr3_nt: TGTGCCAGCAGGGGACAGGTGAACACCGGGGAGCTGTTTTTT; cdr3_aa: CASRGQVNTGELFF
j_call: TRBJ1-2; clone_size: -; d_call: -; v_call: TRBV6-5; cdr3_length: 16; cdr3_nt: TGTGCCAGCAGTTACATCGATGACCGGGCGGCGGGGGGCTACACCTTC; cdr3_aa: CASSYIDDRAAGGYTF
j_call: TRBJ2-7; clone_size: few; d_call: TRBD2; v_call: TRBV7-2; cdr3_length: 13; cdr3_nt: TGTGCCAGCAGCCTCCGGACTAGCGGGGTTAGCTACTTC; cdr3_aa: CASSLRTSGVSYF
j_call: TRBJ1-1; clone_size: -; d_call: TRBD1; v_call: TRBV10-3; cdr3_length: 14; cdr3_nt: TGTGCCATCAGTGAGAACAGGGGGCGGACTGAAGCTTTCTTT; cdr3_aa: CAISENRGRTEAFF
j_call: TRBJ1-1; clone_size: once; d_call: TRBD1; v_call: TRBV11-3; cdr3_length: 11; cdr3_nt: TGTGCCAGCAGCCACAGGGGTGAAGCTTTCTTT; cdr3_aa: CASSHRGEAFF
j_call: TRBJ2-2; clone_size: -; d_call: -; v_call: TRBV18; cdr3_length: 15; cdr3_nt: TGTGCCAGCTCACCGCTGGCAGAAATCACCGGGGAGCTGTTTTTT; cdr3_aa: CASSPLAEITGELFF
j_call: TRBJ1-2; clone_size: -; d_call: TRBD1; v_call: TRBV25-1; cdr3_length: 13; cdr3_nt: TGTGCCAGCTCTCCGGGACAGGGCTATGGCTACACCTTC; cdr3_aa: CASSPGQGYGYTF
j_call: TRBJ1-5; clone_size: -; d_call: -; v_call: TRBV2; cdr3_length: 12; cdr3_nt: TGTGCCAGCAGCGTTCAGGGAAGGTCCCAGCATTTT; cdr3_aa: CASSVQGRSQHF
j_call: TRBJ1-1; clone_size: -; d_call: TRBD1; v_call: TRBV18; cdr3_length: 16; cdr3_nt: TGTGCCAGCTCGCCAACAGGGGAAAGAATGAACACTGAAGCTTTCTTT; cdr3_aa: CASSPTGERMNTEAFF
j_call: TRBJ2-1; clone_size: few; d_call: TRBD2; v_call: TRBV28; cdr3_length: 17; cdr3_nt: TGTGCCAGCAGTTTAGCAAATCGCGGGAGGGCCCACAATGAGCAGTTCTTC; cdr3_aa: CASSLANRGRAHNEQFF
j_call: TRBJ1-6; clone_size: -; d_call: TRBD1; v_call: TRBV6-5; cdr3_length: 15; cdr3_nt: TGTGCCAGCACCAGGACAGGGGGGGATAATTCACCCCTCCACTTT; cdr3_aa: CASTRTGGDNSPLHF
j_call: TRBJ1-3; clone_size: -; d_call: TRBD1; v_call: TRBV11-3; cdr3_length: 16; cdr3_nt: TGTGCCAGCAGCGCTCCGGGACAGCCCTCTGGAAACACCATATATTTT; cdr3_aa: CASSAPGQPSGNTIYF
j_call: TRBJ1-2; clone_size: -; d_call: -; v_call: TRBV28; cdr3_length: 12; cdr3_nt: TGTGCCAGCATCCGGGGGAGGGATGGCTACACCTTC; cdr3_aa: CASIRGRDGYTF
j_call: TRBJ2-5; clone_size: -; d_call: -; v_call: TRBV18; cdr3_length: 15; cdr3_nt: TGTGCCACCCGTTCAGGCTCAGGAAAACAAGAGACCCAGTACTTC; cdr3_aa: CATRSGSGKQETQYF
j_call: TRBJ2-7; clone_size: -; d_call: TRBD1; v_call: TRBV6-1; cdr3_length: 15; cdr3_nt: TGTGCCAGCAGTGAACGACAGGGAAGCTCCTACGAGCAGTACTTC; cdr3_aa: CASSERQGSSYEQYF
j_call: TRBJ2-3; clone_size: -; d_call: -; v_call: TRBV19; cdr3_length: 14; cdr3_nt: TGTGCCAGTAGTATGGTTCGCCCAGGAGATACGCAGTATTTT; cdr3_aa: CASSMVRPGDTQYF